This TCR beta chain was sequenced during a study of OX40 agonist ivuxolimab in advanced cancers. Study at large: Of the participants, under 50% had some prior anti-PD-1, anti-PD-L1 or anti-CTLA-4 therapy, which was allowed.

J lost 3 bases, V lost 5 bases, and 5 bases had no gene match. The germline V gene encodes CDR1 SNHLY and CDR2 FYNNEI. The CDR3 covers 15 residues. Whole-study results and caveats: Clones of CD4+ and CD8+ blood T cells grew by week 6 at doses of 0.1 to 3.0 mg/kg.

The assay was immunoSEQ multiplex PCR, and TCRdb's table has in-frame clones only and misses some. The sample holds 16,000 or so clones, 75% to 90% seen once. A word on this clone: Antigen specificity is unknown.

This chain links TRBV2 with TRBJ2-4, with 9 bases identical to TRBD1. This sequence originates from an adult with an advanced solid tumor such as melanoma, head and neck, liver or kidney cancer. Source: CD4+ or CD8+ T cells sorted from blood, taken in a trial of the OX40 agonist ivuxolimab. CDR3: CASSPDRGGKNIQYF. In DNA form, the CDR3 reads TGTGCCAGCAGTCCGGACAGGGGAGGCAAAAACATTCAGTACTTC. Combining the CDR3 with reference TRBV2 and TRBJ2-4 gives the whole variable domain EPEVTQTPSHQVTQMGQEVILRCVPISNHLYFYWYRQILGQKVEFLVSFYNNEISEKSEIFDDQFSVERPDGSNFTLKIRSTKLEDSAMYFCASSPDRGGKNIQYFGAGTRLSVL.